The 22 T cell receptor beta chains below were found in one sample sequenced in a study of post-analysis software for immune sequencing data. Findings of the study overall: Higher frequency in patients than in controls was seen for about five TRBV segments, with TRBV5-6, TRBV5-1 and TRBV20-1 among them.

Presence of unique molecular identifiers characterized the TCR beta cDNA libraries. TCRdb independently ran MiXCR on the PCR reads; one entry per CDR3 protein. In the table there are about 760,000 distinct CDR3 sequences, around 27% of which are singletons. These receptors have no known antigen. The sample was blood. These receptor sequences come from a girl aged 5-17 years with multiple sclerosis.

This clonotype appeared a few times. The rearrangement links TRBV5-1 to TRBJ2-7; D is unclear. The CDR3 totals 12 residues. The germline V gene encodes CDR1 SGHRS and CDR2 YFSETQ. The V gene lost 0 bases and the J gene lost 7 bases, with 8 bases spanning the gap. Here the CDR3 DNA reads TGCGCCAGCAGCTTGGAAGGTCGGGAGCAGTACTTC. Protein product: CASSLEGREQYF.

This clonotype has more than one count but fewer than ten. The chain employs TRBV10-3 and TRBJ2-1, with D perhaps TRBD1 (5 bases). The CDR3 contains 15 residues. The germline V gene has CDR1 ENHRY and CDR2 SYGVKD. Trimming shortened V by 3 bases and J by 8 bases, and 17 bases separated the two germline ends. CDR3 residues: CAISDPGREGDEQFF. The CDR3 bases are TGTGCCATCAGTGATCCGGGCAGGGAAGGCGATGAGCAGTTCTTC.

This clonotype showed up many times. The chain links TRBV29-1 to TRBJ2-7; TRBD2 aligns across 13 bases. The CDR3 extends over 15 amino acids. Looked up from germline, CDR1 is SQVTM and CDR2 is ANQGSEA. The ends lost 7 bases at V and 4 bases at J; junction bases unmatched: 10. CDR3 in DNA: TGCAGCGCTTCCGGACTAGCGGGAGTGGAGTACGAGCAGTACTTC. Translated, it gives CSASGLAGVEYEQYF.

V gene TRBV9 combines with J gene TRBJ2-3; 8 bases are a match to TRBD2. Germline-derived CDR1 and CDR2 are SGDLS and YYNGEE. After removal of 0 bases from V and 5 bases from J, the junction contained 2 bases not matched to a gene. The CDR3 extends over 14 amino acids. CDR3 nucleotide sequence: TGTGCCAGCAGCGTAGTAGCGGGAAGAGATACGCAGTATTTT. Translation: CASSVVAGRDTQYF. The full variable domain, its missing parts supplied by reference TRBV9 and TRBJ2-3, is DSGVTQTPKHLITATGQRVTLRCSPRSGDLSVYWYQQSLDQGLQFLIQYYNGEERAKGNILERFSAQQFPDLHSELNLSSLELGDSALYFCASSVVAGRDTQYFGPGTRLTVL.

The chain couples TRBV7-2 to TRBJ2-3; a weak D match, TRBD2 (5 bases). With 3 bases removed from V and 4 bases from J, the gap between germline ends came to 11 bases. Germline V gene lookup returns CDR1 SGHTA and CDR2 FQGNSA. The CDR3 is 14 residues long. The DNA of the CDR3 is TGTGCCAGCAGCTTTGTTCGGGGTGCAGATACGCAGTATTTT. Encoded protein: CASSFVRGADTQYF.

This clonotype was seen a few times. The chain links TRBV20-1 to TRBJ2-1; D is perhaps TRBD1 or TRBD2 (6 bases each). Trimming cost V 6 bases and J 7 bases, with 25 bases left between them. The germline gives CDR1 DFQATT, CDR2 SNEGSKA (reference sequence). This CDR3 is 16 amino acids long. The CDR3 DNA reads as TGCAGTGCAGGGGGGCAGACCCAGTTTGTAGGGAATGAGCAGTTCTTC. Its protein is CSAGGQTQFVGNEQFF.

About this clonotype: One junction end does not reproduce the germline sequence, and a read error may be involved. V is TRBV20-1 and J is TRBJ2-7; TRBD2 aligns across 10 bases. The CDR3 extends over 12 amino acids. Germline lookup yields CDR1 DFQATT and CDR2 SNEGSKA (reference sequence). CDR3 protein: CSALAGGYGQYF. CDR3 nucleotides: TGCAGTGCTTTAGCGGGAGGCTACGGGCAGTACTTC.

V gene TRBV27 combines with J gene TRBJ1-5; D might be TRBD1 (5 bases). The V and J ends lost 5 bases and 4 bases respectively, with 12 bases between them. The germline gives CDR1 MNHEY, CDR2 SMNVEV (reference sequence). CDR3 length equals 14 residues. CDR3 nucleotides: TGTGCCAGCAGTCCCGGGACTCCTAATCAGCCCCAGCATTTT. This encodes CASSPGTPNQPQHF.

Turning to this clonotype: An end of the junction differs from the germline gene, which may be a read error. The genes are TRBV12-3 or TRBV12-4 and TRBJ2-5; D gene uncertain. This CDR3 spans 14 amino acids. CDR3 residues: CAGSFQSSQETQYF. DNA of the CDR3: TGTGCCGGCAGTTTTCAGAGTAGCCAAGAGACCCAGTACTTC.

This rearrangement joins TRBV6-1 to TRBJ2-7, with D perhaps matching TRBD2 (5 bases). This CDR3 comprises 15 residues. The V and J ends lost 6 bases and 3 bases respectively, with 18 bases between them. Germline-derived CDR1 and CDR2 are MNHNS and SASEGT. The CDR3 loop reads CASSQAAGRYYEQYF. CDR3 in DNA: TGTGCCAGCAGCCAAGCGGCAGGACGTTACTACGAGCAGTACTTC.

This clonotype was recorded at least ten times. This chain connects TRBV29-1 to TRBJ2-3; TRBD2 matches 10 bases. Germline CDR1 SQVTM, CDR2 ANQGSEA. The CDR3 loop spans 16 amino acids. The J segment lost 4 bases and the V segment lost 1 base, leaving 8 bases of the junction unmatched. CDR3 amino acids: CSVEAPGLASPDTQYF. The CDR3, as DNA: TGCAGCGTTGAAGCGCCGGGACTAGCGAGCCCAGATACGCAGTATTTT.

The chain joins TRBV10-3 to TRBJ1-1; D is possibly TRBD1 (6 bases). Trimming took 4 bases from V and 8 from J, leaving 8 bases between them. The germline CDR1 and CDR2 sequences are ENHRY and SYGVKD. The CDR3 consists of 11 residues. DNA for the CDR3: TGTGCCATCAGTGGGGGGACAGAAGCTTTCTTT. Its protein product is CAISGGTEAFF.

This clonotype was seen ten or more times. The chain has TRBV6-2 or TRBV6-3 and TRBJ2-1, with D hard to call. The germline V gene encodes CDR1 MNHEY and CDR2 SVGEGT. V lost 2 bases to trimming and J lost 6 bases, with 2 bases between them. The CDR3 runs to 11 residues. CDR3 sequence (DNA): TGTGCCAGCAGTTACCCCAATGAGCAGTTCTTC. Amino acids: CASSYPNEQFF.

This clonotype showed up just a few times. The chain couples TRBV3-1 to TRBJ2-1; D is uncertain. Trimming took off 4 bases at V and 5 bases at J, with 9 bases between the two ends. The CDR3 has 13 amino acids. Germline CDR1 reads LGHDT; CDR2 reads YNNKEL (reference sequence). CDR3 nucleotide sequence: TGTGCCAGCAGCCCCTATTATAACAATGAGCAGTTCTTC. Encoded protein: CASSPYYNNEQFF.

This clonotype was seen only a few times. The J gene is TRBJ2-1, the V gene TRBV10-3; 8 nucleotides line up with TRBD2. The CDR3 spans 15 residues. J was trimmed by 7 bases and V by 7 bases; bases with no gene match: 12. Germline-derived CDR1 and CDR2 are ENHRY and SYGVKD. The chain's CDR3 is CAITVGGAGGNEQFF. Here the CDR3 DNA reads TGTGCCATCACGGTCGGGGGGGCCGGAGGAAATGAGCAGTTCTTC.

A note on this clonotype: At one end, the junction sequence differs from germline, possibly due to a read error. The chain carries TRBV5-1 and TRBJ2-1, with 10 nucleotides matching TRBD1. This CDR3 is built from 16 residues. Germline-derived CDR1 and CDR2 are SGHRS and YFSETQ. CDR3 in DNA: TGCGCCAGCAGCTTGGCCGGCGGGACAGGGGTGAATGAGCGGTTCTTC. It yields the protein CASSLAGGTGVNERFF. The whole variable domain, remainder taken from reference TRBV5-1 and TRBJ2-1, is KAGVTQTPRYLIKTRGQQVTLSCSPISGHRSVSWYQQTPGQGLQFLFEYFSETQRNKGNFPGRFSGRQFSNSRSEMNVSTLELGDSALYLCASSLAGGTGVNERFFGPGTRLTVL.

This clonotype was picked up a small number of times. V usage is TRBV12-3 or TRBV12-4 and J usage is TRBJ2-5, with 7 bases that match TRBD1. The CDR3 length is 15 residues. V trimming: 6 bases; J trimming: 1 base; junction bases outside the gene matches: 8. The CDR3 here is CASSYDRASQETQYF. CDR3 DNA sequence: TGTGCCAGCAGCTACGACAGGGCCTCCCAAGAGACCCAGTACTTC.

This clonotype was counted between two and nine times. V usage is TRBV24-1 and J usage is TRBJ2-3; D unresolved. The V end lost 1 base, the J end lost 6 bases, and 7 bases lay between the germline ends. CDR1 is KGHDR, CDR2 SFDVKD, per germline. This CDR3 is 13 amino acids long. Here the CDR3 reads CATSDFPRDTQYF. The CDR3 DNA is TGTGCCACCAGTGATTTCCCCCGGGATACGCAGTATTTT.

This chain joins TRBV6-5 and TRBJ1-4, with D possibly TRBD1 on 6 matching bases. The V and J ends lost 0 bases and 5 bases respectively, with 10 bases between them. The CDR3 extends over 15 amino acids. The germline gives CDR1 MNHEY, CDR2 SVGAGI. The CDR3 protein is CASSYSGQVNEKLFF. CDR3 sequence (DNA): TGTGCCAGCAGTTACTCGGGACAAGTCAATGAAAAACTGTTTTTT.

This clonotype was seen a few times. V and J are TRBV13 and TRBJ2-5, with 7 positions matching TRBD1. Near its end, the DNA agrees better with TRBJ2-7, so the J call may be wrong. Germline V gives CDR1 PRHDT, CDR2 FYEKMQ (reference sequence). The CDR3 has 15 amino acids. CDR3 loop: CASSFFFDRDYEQYF. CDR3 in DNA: TGTGCCAGCAGCTTCTTCTTCGACAGGGACTACGAGCAGTACTTC.

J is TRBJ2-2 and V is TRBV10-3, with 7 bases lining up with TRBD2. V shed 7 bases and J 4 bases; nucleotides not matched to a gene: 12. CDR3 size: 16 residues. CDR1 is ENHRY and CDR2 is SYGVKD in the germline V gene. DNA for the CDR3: TGTGCCATCAAGAGGGAGGGTACTTTGGGCACCGGGGAGCTGTTTTTT. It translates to CAIKREGTLGTGELFF.

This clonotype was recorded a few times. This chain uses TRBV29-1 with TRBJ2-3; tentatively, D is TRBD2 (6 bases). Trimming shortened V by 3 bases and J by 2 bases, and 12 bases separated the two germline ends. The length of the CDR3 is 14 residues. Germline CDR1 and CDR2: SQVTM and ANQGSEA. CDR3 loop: CSVDRSGATDTQYF. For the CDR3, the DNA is TGCAGCGTTGATCGGTCGGGAGCCACAGATACGCAGTATTTT.